This T cell receptor beta chain was recorded in a study of blood T cell repertoires in COVID-19. Study in general: Specimens from acute and convalescent COVID-19 originated in the United States, Italy and Spain.

Sequenced by immunoSEQ multiplex PCR; TCRdb stores in-frame clones only, minus some. The sample lists some 260,000 clones; around 80% were seen once. This receptor was identified in a man younger than 45 with acute COVID-19. The sequencing sample was made of PBMCs or T cells enriched from blood (not recorded which).

The CDR3 DNA is TGTGCCAGCAGTGAAGGCGGGGGGGGTGGCAATCAGCCCCAGCATTTT. Protein product: CASSEGGGGGNQPQHF. V is TRBV6-1 and J is TRBJ1-5, with a possible D match to TRBD1 (5 bases). Germline CDR1 reads MNHNS; CDR2 reads SASEGT. V lost 1 base to trimming and J lost 2 bases, with 12 bases between them. This CDR3 has 16 residues.